Listed here are 27 T cell receptor beta chains from one sample, sequenced in a study of response to subunit inactivated influenza vaccine. MiXCR, run by TCRdb on the RT-PCR reads, gives a single entry per CDR3 protein. The repertoire holds roughly 630,000 distinct CDR3 sequences, with roughly 15% as singletons. This sample comprised PBMCs from blood, obtained 14 to 15 days before vaccination. The receptors were gathered from a man aged 45-60 years who received an inactivated influenza vaccine.

The J gene is TRBJ1-6, the V gene TRBV20-1; 9 bases align to TRBD1. The germline CDR1 and CDR2 sequences are DFQATT and SNEGSKA (reference sequence). The junction had 4 bases not matched to a gene; V was cut back by 4 bases and J by 0 bases. The CDR3 is 16 amino acids. CDR3 nucleotides: TGCAGTGCTACCGGGACAGGGAGCTCCTATAATTCACCCCTCCACTTT. It yields the protein CSATGTGSSYNSPLHF.

This clonotype was seen only a few times. The genes are TRBV6-5 and TRBJ2-7; tentative D call: TRBD1 (6 bases). From germline, CDR1 is MNHEY and CDR2 SVGAGI. The CDR3 is 15 residues long. Trimming took 2 bases from V and 5 from J, leaving 16 bases between them. The CDR3 DNA reads TGTGCCAGCAGTTACCAGGGGTCTTCGGTCCACGAGCAGTACTTC. Residues: CASSYQGSSVHEQYF.

The chain combines TRBV5-4 with TRBJ2-1, with 7 bases lining up with TRBD2. V was pared by 0 bases and J by 7 bases, with 10 bases of the junction left unmatched. This CDR3 is built from 16 residues. Germline V gives CDR1 SGHNT, CDR2 YYREEE (reference sequence). The CDR3 bases are TGTGCCAGCAGCTTGGACGGCGGGAGCCTTACAAATGAGCAGTTCTTC. This translates into CASSLDGGSLTNEQFF.

Many counts were recorded for this clonotype. The chain uses TRBV6-2 or TRBV6-3 and TRBJ2-1; possible D gene TRBD2, 9 bases. Germline V gives CDR1 MNHEY, CDR2 SVGEGT. The V gene lost 0 bases and the J gene lost 3 bases, with 24 bases spanning the gap. The CDR3 loop spans 20 amino acids. In nucleotides, the CDR3 is TGTGCCAGCAGTTACTCTAGGACAGGGTTATGGACTAGCGACTACAATGAGCAGTTCTTC. Translated: CASSYSRTGLWTSDYNEQFF.

The chain is built from TRBV12-3 or TRBV12-4 and TRBJ2-1; D is perhaps TRBD2 (5 bases). The CDR3 totals 15 residues. The V and J ends lost 0 bases and 7 bases respectively, with 13 bases between them. The DNA of the CDR3 is TGTGCCAGCAGTTTAGCGCACGGGAATCGGAATGAGCAGTTCTTC. This sequence encodes CASSLAHGNRNEQFF.

This clonotype was counted only a few times. The genes are TRBV7-8 and TRBJ2-7; tentative D call: TRBD1 (6 bases). The CDR3 spans 18 residues. Germline CDR1 reads SGHVS; CDR2 reads FQNEAQ. The V end was cut by 3 bases, the J end by 4 bases, with 25 bases between. This CDR3 reads CASSFAPKRTDPQYEQYF. CDR3 DNA sequence: TGTGCCAGCAGCTTTGCCCCCAAGCGGACAGATCCCCAGTACGAGCAGTACTTC.

This clonotype has at least ten counts. The chain recombines TRBV18 with TRBJ2-7; 7 bases map to TRBD2. There are 13 residues in the CDR3. J lost 5 bases, V lost 3 bases, and 4 bases had no gene match. CDR1 and CDR2 (germline): KGHSH, LQKENI. The CDR3 here is CASSPAGAHEQYF. As DNA, the CDR3 is TGTGCCAGCTCACCGGCGGGAGCCCACGAGCAGTACTTC.

The chain couples TRBV11-2 to TRBJ2-1, with D hard to call. Trimming removed 0 bases at V and 5 bases at J, with 11 bases between. Per the germline V gene, CDR1 is SGHAT and CDR2 is FQNNGV. CDR3 length: 15 residues. CDR3 DNA sequence: TGTGCCAGCAGCTTAGATTTTGGGAATCACAATGAGCAGTTCTTC. As protein: CASSLDFGNHNEQFF.

V usage is TRBV5-1 and J usage is TRBJ2-1; 8 bases fit TRBD1. The CDR3 covers 16 residues. The V segment lost 0 bases and the J segment 7 bases; nucleotides outside the gene matches: 9. Germline V gene sequence: CDR1 SGHRS, CDR2 YFSETQ. The CDR3 nucleotides are TGCGCCAGCAGCTTGGAGGGAACAGGGGGTTCGAATGAGCAGTTCTTC. Translated: CASSLEGTGGSNEQFF.

This clonotype was seen a handful of times. The chain joins TRBV7-2 to TRBJ1-1; possible D gene TRBD1, 6 bases. V was pared by 1 base and J by 3 bases, with 12 bases between. Germline assignment: CDR1 SGHTA and CDR2 FQGNSA. The CDR3 consists of 15 residues. The DNA for the CDR3 is TGTGCCAGCAGCTTAGTAACGGGGGCGGACACTGAAGCTTTCTTT. It encodes CASSLVTGADTEAFF.

The V call is TRBV10-3, the J call TRBJ2-1, with TRBD1 matching 12 bases. The CDR3 consists of 14 residues. Germline assignment: CDR1 ENHRY and CDR2 SYGVKD. Trimming at V came to 6 bases and at J to 10 bases, leaving 7 bases not matched to a gene. Here the CDR3 reads CAIRGTGGLVEQFF. CDR3 coding DNA: TGTGCCATCAGGGGGACAGGGGGCCTGGTAGAGCAGTTCTTC.

This clonotype was seen a handful of times. The chain employs TRBV10-3 and TRBJ2-5; TRBD1 matches 7 bases. J lost 5 bases, V lost 6 bases, and 12 bases had no gene match. Per germline, CDR1 ENHRY and CDR2 SYGVKD. The CDR3 has 15 residues. This chain's CDR3 is CAIRGDRAIGETQYF. For the CDR3, the DNA is TGTGCCATCAGAGGCGACAGGGCGATTGGGGAGACCCAGTACTTC.

CDR3 loop: CATRRSTGGEHGYTF. Written as DNA, the CDR3 is TGTGCCACGAGGAGAAGCACAGGGGGCGAACATGGCTACACCTTC. V usage is TRBV10-3 and J usage is TRBJ1-2, with TRBD1 matching over 9 bases. CDR3 length equals 15 residues. Germline V gene sequence: CDR1 ENHRY, CDR2 SYGVKD. Trimming at V came to 10 bases and at J to 6 bases, leaving 15 bases not matched to a gene.

The rearrangement joins TRBV24-1 to TRBJ2-2; TRBD2 agrees at 12 bases. V was clipped by 5 bases and J by 8 bases; unmatched bases: 5. The CDR3 spans 15 residues. The germline gives CDR1 KGHDR, CDR2 SFDVKD. The CDR3 loop reads CATSAGLAGTGELFF. CDR3 coding DNA: TGTGCCACCAGTGCAGGACTAGCGGGAACAGGGGAGCTGTTTTTT.

This chain links TRBV15 with TRBJ2-7, with TRBD1 as a possible D gene (5 bases). V was trimmed by 0 bases and J by 3 bases, leaving 24 bases between them. CDR3 length equals 19 residues. Germline CDR1 is LNHNV and CDR2 is YYDKDF (reference sequence). As DNA, the CDR3 is TGTGCCACCAGCAGAGATGCGTCAGGACGGCGGCGTCAGGGCTACGAGCAGTACTTC. This translates into CATSRDASGRRRQGYEQYF.

Many counts were recorded for this clonotype. A read error is possible here, since a much larger clone lies one base away. V usage is TRBV28 and J usage is TRBJ2-2; unclear D gene. The CDR3 has 12 residues. In germline, CDR1 is MDHEN, CDR2 SYDVKM. Trimming stripped 4 bases from V and 3 bases from J, with 3 bases between. The DNA of the CDR3 is TGTGCCAGCAGTTGGTACACCGGGGAGCTGTTTTTT. Residues: CASSWYTGELFF.

This clonotype was seen only a few times. The chain combines TRBV28 with TRBJ2-7; possibly TRBD2 for D (5 bases). This CDR3 region has 11 residues. In germline, CDR1 is MDHEN, CDR2 SYDVKM. The ends were cut back, 8 bases at V and 5 bases at J, with 10 bases in the middle. This CDR3 reads CASEGLNEQYF. DNA for the CDR3: TGTGCCAGCGAAGGACTGAACGAGCAGTACTTC. Based on the CDR3 plus reference TRBV28 and TRBJ2-7, the full variable domain is DVKVTQSSRYLVKRTGEKVFLECVQDMDHENMFWYRQDPGLGLRLIYFSYDVKMKEKGDIPEGYSVSREKKERFSLILESASTNQTSMYLCASEGLNEQYFGPGTRLTVT.

Only a few counts were recorded for this clonotype. This rearrangement joins TRBV6-1 to TRBJ2-3; 13 positions match TRBD2. Germline V gives CDR1 MNHNS, CDR2 SASEGT. V lost 5 bases to trimming and J lost 3 bases; unmatched junction nucleotides: 8. The CDR3 length is 17 residues. Here the CDR3 DNA reads TGTGCCAGCAGTCTCTGGACTAGCGGGAGTAAGACAGATACGCAGTATTTT. Protein product: CASSLWTSGSKTDTQYF.

This chain connects TRBV7-8 to TRBJ2-3; a possible D gene is TRBD2 (5 bases). Germline V gives CDR1 SGHVS, CDR2 FQNEAQ. Trimming took 1 base from V and 5 from J, leaving 10 bases between them. This CDR3 is built from 14 residues. This chain's CDR3 is CASSLGSVKDTQYF. The CDR3 region has the DNA TGTGCCAGCAGCTTAGGTAGCGTCAAAGATACGCAGTATTTT. Combining the CDR3 with reference TRBV7-8 and TRBJ2-3 gives the whole variable domain GAGVSQSPRYKVAKRGQDVALRCDPISGHVSLFWYQQALGQGPEFLTYFQNEAQLDKSGLPSDRFFAERPEGSVSTLKIQRTQQEDSAVYLCASSLGSVKDTQYFGPGTRLTVL.

The chain links TRBV20-1 to TRBJ2-5; D gene ambiguous. This CDR3 has 9 residues. CDR1 and CDR2 from the germline V gene are DFQATT and SNEGSKA (reference sequence). The V gene lost 8 bases and the J gene lost 1 base, with 2 bases spanning the gap. This CDR3 is CSTQETQYF. Here the CDR3 DNA reads TGCAGTACCCAAGAGACCCAGTACTTC.

This clonotype came up many times. The genes are TRBV12-3 or TRBV12-4 and TRBJ2-1; TRBD2 matches 9 bases. CDR3 size: 14 residues. V was pared by 5 bases and J by 5 bases, with 4 bases of the junction left unmatched. CDR3 sequence: CASSRSGGDNEQFF. CDR3 bases: TGTGCCAGCAGTCGTAGCGGGGGAGACAATGAGCAGTTCTTC.

There are a few counts of this clonotype. The CDR3 spells CSAKTTNTGELFF. CDR3 bases: TGCAGTGCCAAAACAACAAACACCGGGGAGCTGTTTTTT. V and J are TRBV20-1 and TRBJ2-2; no firm D call. V was cut by 6 bases and J by 2 bases, with 10 bases left in between. CDR3 length equals 13 residues. Germline V gene lookup returns CDR1 DFQATT and CDR2 SNEGSKA (reference sequence).

This clonotype was found many times. V usage is TRBV11-2 and J usage is TRBJ2-5, with 11 bases identical to TRBD2. This CDR3 contains 16 residues. Germline assignment: CDR1 SGHAT and CDR2 FQNNGV. After removal of 2 bases from V and 5 bases from J, the junction contained 7 bases not matched to a gene. Here the CDR3 DNA reads TGTGCCAGCAGCTTAATAGTAGCGGGGGGGCAGGAGACCCAGTACTTC. Its translation: CASSLIVAGGQETQYF.

The count of this clonotype is one. The chain recombines TRBV2 with TRBJ2-7; 8 bases map to TRBD1. V trimming: 2 bases; J trimming: 4 bases; junction bases outside the gene matches: 4. The length of the CDR3 is 14 residues. Germline V gene sequence: CDR1 SNHLY, CDR2 FYNNEI. The CDR3 nucleotides read TGTGCCAGCAGTGAATTGGGACAGGTTTACGAGCAGTACTTC. Amino acid sequence: CASSELGQVYEQYF.

The CDR3 spells CASSFRLAVGDEQFF. The CDR3 coding sequence is TGTGCCAGCAGTTTCCGGCTAGCGGTCGGAGATGAGCAGTTCTTC. V usage is TRBV12-3 or TRBV12-4 and J usage is TRBJ2-1; TRBD2 matches at 7 bases. Germline trimming cut 3 bases from V and 8 bases from J; bases unmatched to any gene: 10. This CDR3 is built from 15 residues.

This clonotype has a count of ten or more. This chain links TRBV19 with TRBJ1-1, with 7 bases that match TRBD1. Germline V gene lookup returns CDR1 LNHDA and CDR2 SQIVND (reference sequence). V gave up 4 bases and J gave up 6 bases; unmatched junction bases: 5. The length of the CDR3 is 13 residues. The CDR3 loop reads CASSTTGLAEAFF. The DNA for the CDR3 is TGTGCCAGTAGTACGACAGGGTTGGCTGAAGCTTTCTTT.

The CDR3 nucleotides are TGTGCCAGCAGCCAAGGGACTACCACGGATAATGGAGATACGCAGTATTTT. This encodes CASSQGTTTDNGDTQYF. V gene TRBV14 combines with J gene TRBJ2-3, with D possibly matching TRBD2 (6 bases). The CDR3 runs 17 residues. Trimming removed 1 base from V and 5 bases from J, with 19 bases in between. Germline V gene sequence: CDR1 SGHDN, CDR2 FVKESK.